This T cell receptor beta chain originates from a study of blood T cell repertoires in COVID-19. Looking at the study overall: Donors in the United States, Italy and Spain gave samples during acute or convalescent COVID-19. T cells, B-cell-depleted T cells, or PBMCs provided the cDNA or gDNA that served as material.

As handled by the study authors: Counts of nucleated cells, estimated from reference gene primer amplification, were obtained. Repertoires were generated with immunoSEQ multiplex PCR, while TCRdb's copy carries only in-frame clones and drops some. That table furnishes V, J and clone size, whereas the DNA furnished D and trimming. The data show approximately 170,000 clones, about 92% seen once. Seattle patients were enrolled while actively infected and followed longitudinally. The germline V gene has CDR1 LNHDA and CDR2 SQIVND (reference sequence). The CDR3 sequence is 15 residues long. The V and J ends lost 7 bases and 4 bases respectively, with 14 bases between them.

The specimen sequenced was peripheral blood. The chain recombines TRBV19 with TRBJ1-6; possibly TRBD1 for D (5 bases). The TCR was taken from a woman aged 55-75 years with COVID-19, enrolled during active disease. The CDR3 sequence is CASKSRTNYNSPLHF. In DNA form, the CDR3 reads TGTGCCAGTAAATCCAGGACAAATTATAATTCACCCCTCCACTTT.